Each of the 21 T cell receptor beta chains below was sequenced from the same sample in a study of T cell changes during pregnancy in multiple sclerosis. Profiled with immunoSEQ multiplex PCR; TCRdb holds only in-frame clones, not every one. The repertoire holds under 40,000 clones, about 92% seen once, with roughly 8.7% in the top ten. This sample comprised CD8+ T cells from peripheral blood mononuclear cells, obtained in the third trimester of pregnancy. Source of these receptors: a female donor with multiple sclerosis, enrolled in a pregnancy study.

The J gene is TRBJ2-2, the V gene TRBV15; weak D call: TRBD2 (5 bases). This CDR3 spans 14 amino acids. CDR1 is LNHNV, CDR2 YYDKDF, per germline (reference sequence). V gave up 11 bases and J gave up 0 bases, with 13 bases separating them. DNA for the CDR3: TGTGCCCTTGGAGCGGCCGCGAACACCGGGGAGCTGTTTTTT. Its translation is CALGAAANTGELFF.

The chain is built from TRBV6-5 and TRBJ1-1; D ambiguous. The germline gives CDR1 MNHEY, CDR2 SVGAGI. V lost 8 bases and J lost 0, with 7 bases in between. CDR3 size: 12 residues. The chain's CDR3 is CASRGVNTEAFF. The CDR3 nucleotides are TGTGCCAGCCGGGGAGTGAACACTGAAGCTTTCTTT.

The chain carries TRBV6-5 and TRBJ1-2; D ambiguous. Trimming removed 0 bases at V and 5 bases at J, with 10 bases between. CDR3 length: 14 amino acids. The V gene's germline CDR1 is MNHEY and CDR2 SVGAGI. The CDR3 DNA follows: TGTGCCAGCAGTTACTCGAGTCCCGAGTATGGCTACACCTTC. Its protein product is CASSYSSPEYGYTF.

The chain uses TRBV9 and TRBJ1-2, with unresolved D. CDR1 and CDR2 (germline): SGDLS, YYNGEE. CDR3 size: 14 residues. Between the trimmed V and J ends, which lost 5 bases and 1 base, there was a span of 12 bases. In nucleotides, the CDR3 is TGTGCCAGCAGGTCCAAAACAGATAACTATGGCTACACCTTC. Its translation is CASRSKTDNYGYTF.

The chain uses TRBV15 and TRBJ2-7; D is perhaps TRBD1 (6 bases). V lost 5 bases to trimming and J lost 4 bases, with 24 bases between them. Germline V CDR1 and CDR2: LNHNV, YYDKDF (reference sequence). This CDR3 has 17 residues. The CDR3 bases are TGTGCCACCAGCGGGAGAGCGGCAACAGGGAATGGGTACGAGCAGTACTTC. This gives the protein CATSGRAATGNGYEQYF.

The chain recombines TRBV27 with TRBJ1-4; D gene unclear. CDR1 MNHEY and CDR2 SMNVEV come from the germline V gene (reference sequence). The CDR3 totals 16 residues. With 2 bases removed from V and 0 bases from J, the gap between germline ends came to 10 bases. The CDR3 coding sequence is TGTGCCAGCAGTTTAATCGGTTCCGCAACTAATGAAAAACTGTTTTTT. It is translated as CASSLIGSATNEKLFF.

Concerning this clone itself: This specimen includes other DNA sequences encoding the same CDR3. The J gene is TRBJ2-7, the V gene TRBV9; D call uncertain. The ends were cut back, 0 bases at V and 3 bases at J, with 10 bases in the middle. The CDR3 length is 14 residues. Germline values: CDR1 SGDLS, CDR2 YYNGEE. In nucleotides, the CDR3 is TGTGCCAGCAGCGTAGGTTCAGGAAACTACGAGCAGTACTTC. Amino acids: CASSVGSGNYEQYF.

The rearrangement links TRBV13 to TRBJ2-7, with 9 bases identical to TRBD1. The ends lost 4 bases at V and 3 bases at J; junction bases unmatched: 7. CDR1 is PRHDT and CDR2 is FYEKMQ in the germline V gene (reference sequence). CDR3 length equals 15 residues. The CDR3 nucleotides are TGTGCCAGCAGCTACCAAAACAGGGGGCTCTACGAGCAGTACTTC. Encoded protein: CASSYQNRGLYEQYF.

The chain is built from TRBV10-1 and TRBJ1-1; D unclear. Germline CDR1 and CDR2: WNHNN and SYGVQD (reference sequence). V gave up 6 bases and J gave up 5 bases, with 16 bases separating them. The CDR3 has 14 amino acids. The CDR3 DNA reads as TGCGCCAGCAGCCTCAATAACCTCGGGACTGAAGCTTTCTTT. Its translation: CASSLNNLGTEAFF.

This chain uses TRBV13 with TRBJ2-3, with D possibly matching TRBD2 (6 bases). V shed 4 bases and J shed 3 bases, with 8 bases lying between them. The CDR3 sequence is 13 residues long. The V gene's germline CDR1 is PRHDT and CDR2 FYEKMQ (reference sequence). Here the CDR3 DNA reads TGTGCCAGCAGCTCGGGGGTAACAGATACGCAGTATTTT. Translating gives CASSSGVTDTQYF.

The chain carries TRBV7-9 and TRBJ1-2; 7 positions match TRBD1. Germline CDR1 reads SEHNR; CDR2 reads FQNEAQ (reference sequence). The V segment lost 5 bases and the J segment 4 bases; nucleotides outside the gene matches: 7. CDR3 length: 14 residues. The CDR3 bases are TGTGCCAGCAGCATGACAGGGCGTAGCTATGGCTACACCTTC. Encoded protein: CASSMTGRSYGYTF.

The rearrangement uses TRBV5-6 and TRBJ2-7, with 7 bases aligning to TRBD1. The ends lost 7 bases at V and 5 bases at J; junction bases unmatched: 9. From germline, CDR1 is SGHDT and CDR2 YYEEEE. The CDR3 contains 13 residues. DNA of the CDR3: TGTGCCAGCGAGGCAGGGGGTGGTCACGAGCAGTACTTC. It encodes CASEAGGGHEQYF.

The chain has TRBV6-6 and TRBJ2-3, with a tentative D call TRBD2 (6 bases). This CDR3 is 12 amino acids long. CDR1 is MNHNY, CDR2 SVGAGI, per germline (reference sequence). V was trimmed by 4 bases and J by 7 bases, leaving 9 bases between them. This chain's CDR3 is CASSWGDYTQYF. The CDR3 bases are TGTGCCAGCAGTTGGGGGGACTATACGCAGTATTTT.

DNA of the CDR3: TGTGCCTGGGACCCGGGACAGGGGACCGAGCAGTACTTC. It specifies CAWDPGQGTEQYF. This sequence joins TRBV30 and TRBJ2-7, with 10 positions matching TRBD1. Germline CDR1 GTSNPN, CDR2 SVGIG (reference sequence). The CDR3 is 13 residues long. The V segment lost 5 bases and the J segment 6 bases; nucleotides outside the gene matches: 7.

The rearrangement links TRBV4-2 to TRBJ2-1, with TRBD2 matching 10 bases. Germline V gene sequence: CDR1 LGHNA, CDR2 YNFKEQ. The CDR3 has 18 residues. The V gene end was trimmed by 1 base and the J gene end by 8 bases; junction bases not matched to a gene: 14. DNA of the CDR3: TGTGCCAGCAGCCAAGGGGGGATGTCCAGCGGGGGGGCTGATGAGCAGTTCTTC. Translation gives CASSQGGMSSGGADEQFF.

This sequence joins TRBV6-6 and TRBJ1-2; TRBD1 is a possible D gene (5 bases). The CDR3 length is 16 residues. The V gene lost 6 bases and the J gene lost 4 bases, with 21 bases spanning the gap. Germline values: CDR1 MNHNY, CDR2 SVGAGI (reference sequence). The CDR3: CASRFRTEGGAYGYTF. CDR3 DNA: TGTGCCAGCAGGTTCAGAACCGAAGGTGGGGCCTATGGCTACACCTTC.

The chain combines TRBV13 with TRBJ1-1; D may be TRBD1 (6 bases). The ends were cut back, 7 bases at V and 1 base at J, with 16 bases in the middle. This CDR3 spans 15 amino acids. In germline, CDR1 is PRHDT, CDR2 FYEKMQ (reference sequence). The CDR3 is CASNTLVDRNTEAFF. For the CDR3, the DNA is TGTGCCAGCAACACCTTAGTGGACAGGAACACTGAAGCTTTCTTT.

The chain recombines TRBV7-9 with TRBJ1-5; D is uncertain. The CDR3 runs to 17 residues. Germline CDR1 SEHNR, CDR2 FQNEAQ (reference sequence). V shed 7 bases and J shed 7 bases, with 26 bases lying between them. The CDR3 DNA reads TGTGCCAGCACCTCAGTCCAGGACTTAGCGAAGGGCCAGCCCCAGCATTTT. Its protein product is CASTSVQDLAKGQPQHF.

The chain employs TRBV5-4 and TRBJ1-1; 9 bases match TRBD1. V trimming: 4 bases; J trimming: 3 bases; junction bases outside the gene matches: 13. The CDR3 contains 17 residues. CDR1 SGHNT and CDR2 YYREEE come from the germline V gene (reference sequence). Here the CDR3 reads CASSGGQGTTFYTEAFF. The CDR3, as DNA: TGTGCCAGCAGCGGAGGACAGGGGACAACATTTTACACTGAAGCTTTCTTT.

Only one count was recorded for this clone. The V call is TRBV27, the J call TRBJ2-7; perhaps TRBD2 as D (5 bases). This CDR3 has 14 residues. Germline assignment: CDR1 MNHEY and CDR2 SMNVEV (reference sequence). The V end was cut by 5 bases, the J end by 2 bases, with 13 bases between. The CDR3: CASSVRDTTYEQYF. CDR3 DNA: TGTGCCAGCAGTGTCCGGGATACCACCTACGAGCAGTACTTC.

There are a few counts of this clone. CDR3 in amino acids: CASSPTSGDYNEQFF. CDR3 bases: TGTGCCAGCAGTCCAACTAGCGGGGACTACAATGAGCAGTTCTTC. The rearrangement uses TRBV6-5 and TRBJ2-1, with TRBD2 matching 10 bases. Germline V gives CDR1 MNHEY, CDR2 SVGAGI. This CDR3 contains 15 residues. V gave up 5 bases and J gave up 3 bases; unmatched junction bases: 4.